This T cell receptor beta chain was captured by sequencing in a study of cytomegalovirus exposure and HLA in healthy donors. Data came from immunoSEQ multiplex PCR; TCRdb stores just in-frame clones and leaves some out. The top ten hold more than 10% of the sample, which has about 250,000 clones, more than 85% seen once. V lost 6 bases and J lost 4, with 9 bases in between. The germline V gene encodes CDR1 MNHNS and CDR2 SASEGT. The CDR3 sequence is 12 residues long. Sequencing used PBMCs. V is TRBV6-1 and J is TRBJ1-1; D not resolved. This TCR was sampled from a man aged 18 to 29 in good health and CMV-seropositive. CDR3 sequence (DNA): TGTGCCAGCAGCACGACGGTCACTGAAGCTTTCTTT. Translation: CASSTTVTEAFF.